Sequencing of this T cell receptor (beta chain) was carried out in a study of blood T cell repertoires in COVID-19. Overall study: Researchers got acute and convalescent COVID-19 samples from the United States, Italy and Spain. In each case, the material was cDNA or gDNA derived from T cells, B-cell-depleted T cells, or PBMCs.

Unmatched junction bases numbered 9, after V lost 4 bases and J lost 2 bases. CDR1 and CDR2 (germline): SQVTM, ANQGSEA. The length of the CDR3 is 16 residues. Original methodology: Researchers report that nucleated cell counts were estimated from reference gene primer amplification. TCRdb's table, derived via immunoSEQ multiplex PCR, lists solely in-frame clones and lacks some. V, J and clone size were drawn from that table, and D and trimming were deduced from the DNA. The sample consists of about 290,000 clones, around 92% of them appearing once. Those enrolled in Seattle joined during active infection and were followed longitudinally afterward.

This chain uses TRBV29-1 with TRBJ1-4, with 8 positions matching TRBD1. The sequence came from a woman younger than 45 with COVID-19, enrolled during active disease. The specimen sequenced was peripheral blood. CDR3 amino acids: CSVGRAGGETNEKLFF. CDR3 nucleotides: TGCAGCGTTGGGAGAGCAGGGGGCGAGACTAATGAAAAACTGTTTTTT.